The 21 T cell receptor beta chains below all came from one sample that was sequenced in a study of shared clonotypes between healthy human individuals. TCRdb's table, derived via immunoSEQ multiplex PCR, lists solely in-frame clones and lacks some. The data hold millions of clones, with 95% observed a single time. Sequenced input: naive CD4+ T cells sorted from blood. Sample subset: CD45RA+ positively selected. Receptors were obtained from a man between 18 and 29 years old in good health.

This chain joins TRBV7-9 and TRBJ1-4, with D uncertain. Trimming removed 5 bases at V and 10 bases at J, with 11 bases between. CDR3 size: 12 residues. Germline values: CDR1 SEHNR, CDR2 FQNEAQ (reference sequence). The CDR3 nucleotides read TGTGCCAGCAGCCTTGGGGAGACAAAACTGTTTTTT. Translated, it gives CASSLGETKLFF.

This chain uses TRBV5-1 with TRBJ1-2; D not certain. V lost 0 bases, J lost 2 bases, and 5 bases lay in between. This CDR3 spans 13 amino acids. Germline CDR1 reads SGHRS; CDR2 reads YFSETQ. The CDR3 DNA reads TGCGCCAGCAGCTTGGGAATAAACTATGGCTACACCTTC. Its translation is CASSLGINYGYTF.

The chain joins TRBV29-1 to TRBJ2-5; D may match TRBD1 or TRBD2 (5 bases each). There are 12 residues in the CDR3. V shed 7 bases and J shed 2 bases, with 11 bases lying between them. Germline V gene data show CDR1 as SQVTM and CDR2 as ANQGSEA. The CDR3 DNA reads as TGCAGCGCCCGGGGCAGGCAAGAGACCCAGTACTTC. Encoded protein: CSARGRQETQYF.

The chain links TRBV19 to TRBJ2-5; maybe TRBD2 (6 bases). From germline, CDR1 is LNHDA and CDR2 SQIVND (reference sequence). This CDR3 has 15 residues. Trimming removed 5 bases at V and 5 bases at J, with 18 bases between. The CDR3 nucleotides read TGTGCCAGTAGTGACCGGGTCCCCCGGGAGGAGACCCAGTACTTC. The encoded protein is CASSDRVPREETQYF.

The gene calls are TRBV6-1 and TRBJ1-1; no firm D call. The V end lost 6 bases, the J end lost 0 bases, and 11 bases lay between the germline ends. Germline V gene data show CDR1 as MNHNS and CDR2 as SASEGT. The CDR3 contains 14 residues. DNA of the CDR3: TGTGCCAGCAGCCTCGGGGTGCTGAACACTGAAGCTTTCTTT. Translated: CASSLGVLNTEAFF.

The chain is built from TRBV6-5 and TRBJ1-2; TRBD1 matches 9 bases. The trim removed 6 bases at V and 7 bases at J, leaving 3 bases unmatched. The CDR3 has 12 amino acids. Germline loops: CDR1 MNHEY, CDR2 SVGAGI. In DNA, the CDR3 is TGTGCCAGCAGGACAGGGGGAATTGGCTACACCTTC. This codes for CASRTGGIGYTF.

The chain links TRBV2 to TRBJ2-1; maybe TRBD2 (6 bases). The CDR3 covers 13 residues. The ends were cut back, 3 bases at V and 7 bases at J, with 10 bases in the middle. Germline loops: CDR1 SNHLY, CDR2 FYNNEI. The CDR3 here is CASSERGLNEQFF. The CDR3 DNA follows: TGTGCCAGCAGTGAGCGGGGTTTGAATGAGCAGTTCTTC.

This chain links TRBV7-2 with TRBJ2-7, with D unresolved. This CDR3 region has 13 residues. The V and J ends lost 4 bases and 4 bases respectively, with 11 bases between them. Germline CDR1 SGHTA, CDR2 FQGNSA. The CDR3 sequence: CASSSSRGYEQYF. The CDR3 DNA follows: TGTGCCAGCAGCTCCTCAAGAGGATACGAGCAGTACTTC. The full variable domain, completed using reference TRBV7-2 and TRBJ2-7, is GAGVSQSPSNKVTEKGKDVELRCDPISGHTALYWYRQSLGQGLEFLIYFQGNSAPDKSGLPSDRFSAERTGGSVSTLTIQRTQQEDSAVYLCASSSSRGYEQYFGPGTRLTVT.

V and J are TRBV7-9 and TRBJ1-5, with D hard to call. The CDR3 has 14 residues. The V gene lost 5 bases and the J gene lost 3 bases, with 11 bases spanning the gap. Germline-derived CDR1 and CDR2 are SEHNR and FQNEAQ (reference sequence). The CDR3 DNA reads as TGTGCCAGCAGCCATACAGAAGCCAATCAGCCCCAGCATTTT. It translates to CASSHTEANQPQHF.

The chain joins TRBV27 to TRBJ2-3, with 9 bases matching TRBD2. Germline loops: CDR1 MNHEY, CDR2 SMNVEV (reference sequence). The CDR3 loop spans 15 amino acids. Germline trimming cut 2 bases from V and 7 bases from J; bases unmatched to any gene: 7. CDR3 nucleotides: TGTGCCAGCAGTTTAACGGGACTAGCAGCAAATACGCAGTATTTT. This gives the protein CASSLTGLAANTQYF.

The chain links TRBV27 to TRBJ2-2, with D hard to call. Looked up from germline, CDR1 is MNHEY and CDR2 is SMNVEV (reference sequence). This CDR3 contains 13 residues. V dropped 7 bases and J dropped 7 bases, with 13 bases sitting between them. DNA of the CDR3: TGTGCCAGCACCTCCCGGACGGGCGGGGAGCTGTTTTTT. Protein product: CASTSRTGGELFF.

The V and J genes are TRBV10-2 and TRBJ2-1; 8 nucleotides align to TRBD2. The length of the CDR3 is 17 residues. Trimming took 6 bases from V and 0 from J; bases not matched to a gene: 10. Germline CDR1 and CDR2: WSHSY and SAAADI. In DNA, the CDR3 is TGCGCCAGCAGGTTGGGTAGCGGGGCTCGCTCCTACAATGAGCAGTTCTTC. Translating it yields CASRLGSGARSYNEQFF.

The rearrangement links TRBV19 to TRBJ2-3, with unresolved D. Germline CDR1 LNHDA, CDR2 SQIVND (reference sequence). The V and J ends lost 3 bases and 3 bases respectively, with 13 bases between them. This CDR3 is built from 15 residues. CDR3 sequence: CASSMGKAQTDTQYF. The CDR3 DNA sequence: TGTGCCAGTAGTATGGGGAAGGCACAAACAGATACGCAGTATTTT. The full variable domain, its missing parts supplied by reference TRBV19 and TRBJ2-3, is DGGITQSPKYLFRKEGQNVTLSCEQNLNHDAMYWYRQDPGQGLRLIYYSQIVNDFQKGDIAEGYSVSREKKESFPLTVTSAQKNPTAFYLCASSMGKAQTDTQYFGPGTRLTVL.

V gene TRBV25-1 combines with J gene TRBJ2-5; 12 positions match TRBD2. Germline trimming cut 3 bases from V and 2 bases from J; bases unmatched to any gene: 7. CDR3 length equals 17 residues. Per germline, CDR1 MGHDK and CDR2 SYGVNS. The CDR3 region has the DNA TGTGCCAGCAGTGAGCTAGCGGGAGGGCCGGGGCAAGAGACCCAGTACTTC. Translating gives CASSELAGGPGQETQYF.

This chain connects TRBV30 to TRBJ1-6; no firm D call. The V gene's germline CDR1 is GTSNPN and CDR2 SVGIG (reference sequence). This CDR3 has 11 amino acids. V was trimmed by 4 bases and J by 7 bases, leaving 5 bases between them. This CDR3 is CAWNGNSPLHF. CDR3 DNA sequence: TGTGCCTGGAATGGGAATTCACCCCTCCACTTT.

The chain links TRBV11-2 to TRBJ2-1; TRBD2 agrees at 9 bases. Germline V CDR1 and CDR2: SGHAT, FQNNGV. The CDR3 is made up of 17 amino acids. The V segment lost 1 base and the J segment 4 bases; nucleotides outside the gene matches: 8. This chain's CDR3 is CASSLGTSVAVYNEQFF. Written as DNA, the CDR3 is TGTGCCAGCAGCTTAGGGACTAGCGTCGCGGTTTACAATGAGCAGTTCTTC.

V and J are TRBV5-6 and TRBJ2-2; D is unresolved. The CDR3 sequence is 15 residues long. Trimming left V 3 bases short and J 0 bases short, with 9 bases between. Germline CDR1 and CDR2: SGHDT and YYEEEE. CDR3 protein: CASSSGSANTGELFF. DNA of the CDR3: TGTGCCAGCAGCTCCGGCTCAGCGAACACCGGGGAGCTGTTTTTT.

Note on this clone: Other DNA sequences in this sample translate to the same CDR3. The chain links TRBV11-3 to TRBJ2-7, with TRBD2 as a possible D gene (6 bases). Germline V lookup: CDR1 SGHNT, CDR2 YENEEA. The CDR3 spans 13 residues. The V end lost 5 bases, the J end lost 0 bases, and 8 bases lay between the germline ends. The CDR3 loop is CASSRGSSYEQYF. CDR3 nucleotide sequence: TGTGCCAGCAGCCGGGGGAGCTCCTACGAGCAGTACTTC.

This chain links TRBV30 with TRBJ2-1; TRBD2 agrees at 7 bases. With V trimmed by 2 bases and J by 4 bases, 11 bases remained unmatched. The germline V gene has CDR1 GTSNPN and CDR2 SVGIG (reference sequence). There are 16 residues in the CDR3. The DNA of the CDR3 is TGTGCCTGGAGTCCAAACCCTGTAGCGGGTTACAATGAGCAGTTCTTC. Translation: CAWSPNPVAGYNEQFF.

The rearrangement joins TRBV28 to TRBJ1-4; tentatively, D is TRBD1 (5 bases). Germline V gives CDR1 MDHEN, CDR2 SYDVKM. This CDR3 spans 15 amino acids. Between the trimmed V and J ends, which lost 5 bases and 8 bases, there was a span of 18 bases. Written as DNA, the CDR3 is TGTGCCAGCAGTCCTAGGGCCAGACGGGGGGAAAAACTGTTTTTT. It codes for CASSPRARRGEKLFF.

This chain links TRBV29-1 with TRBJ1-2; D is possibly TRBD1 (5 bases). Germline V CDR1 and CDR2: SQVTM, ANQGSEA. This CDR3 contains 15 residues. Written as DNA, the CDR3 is TGCAGTGCTGTTGGAGGGGATAGCTCTAACTATGGCTACACCTTC. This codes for CSAVGGDSSNYGYTF. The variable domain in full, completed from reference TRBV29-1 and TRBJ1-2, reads SAVISQKPSRDICQRGTSLTIQCQVDSQVTMMFWYRQQPGQSLTLIATANQGSEATYESGFVIDKFPISRPNLTFSTLTVSNMSPEDSSIYLCSAVGGDSSNYGYTFGSGTRLTVV.